These T cell receptor beta chains were read from a single sample in a study of CXCR3-negative and CXCR3-positive naive CD8 T cells. From its re-call of the 5' RACE reads, TCRdb lists each CDR3 protein once, without DNA. In total, the table holds approximately 98,000 distinct CDR3 sequences. Sequencing used naive CXCR3+ CD8+ T cells from blood. These receptors came from a human donor in good health. Some clones in this sample may be carry-over from other donors' samples. Each CDR3 is given with its conserved first and last residue. Each record gives: J gene, V gene, CDR3 protein.

>TRBJ2-7|TRBV4-2
CASSQEPGDLYEQYF
>TRBJ1-6|TRBV7-9
CASIPGGAGHNNSPLHF
>TRBJ1-1|TRBV7-9
CASSFGEGTEAFF
>TRBJ2-7|TRBV14
CASSRRLDSYEQYF
>TRBJ2-7|TRBV5-1
CASSLERASGDKYF
>TRBJ2-7|TRBV20-1
CSARGGYEQYF
>TRBJ2-3|TRBV19
CASSIPGDTDTQYF
>TRBJ2-7|TRBV28
CASGGLAGSYEQYF
>TRBJ2-5|TRBV20-1
CSAPEWGAIGEIQYF
>TRBJ2-7|TRBV28
CASRKTDRHPYEQYF
>TRBJ2-7|TRBV7-6
CASSQGNAYEQYF
>TRBJ1-1|TRBV12-3/TRBV12-4
CASSFPLTGHPNTEAFF
>TRBJ2-5|TRBV29-1
CSATDRTETQYF
>TRBJ2-3|TRBV3-1
CASSRYGTSGGAGVSTDTQYF
>TRBJ2-3|TRBV27
CASSLVQMGLDTQYF
>TRBJ2-7|TRBV6-2/TRBV6-3
CASSYRANSYEQYF
>TRBJ2-7|TRBV29-1
CSVVGDILSYEQYF
>TRBJ2-2|TRBV7-9
CASSLPQSYTGELFF
>TRBJ2-5|TRBV7-8
CASSLQFAGKETQYF
>TRBJ2-7|TRBV4-1
CASSQEAGGFYEQYF
>TRBJ2-7|TRBV28
CASSSIRGRGDEQYF
>TRBJ2-1|TRBV29-1
CSVDWRWGGLNEQFF
>TRBJ2-3|TRBV7-9
CASSFEAMIGVQRTSTDTQYF
>TRBJ1-5|TRBV28
CASIMGRNQPQHF
>TRBJ1-2|TRBV29-1
CSVDSAGGNYGYTF
>TRBJ1-5|TRBV10-3
CAISEPPSTGGQNNQPQHF
>TRBJ2-5|TRBV12-3/TRBV12-4
CASSKLAGGPETQYF
>TRBJ2-7|TRBV11-2
CASGTGTLTYEQYF
>TRBJ2-7|TRBV28
CASSKPGQGKYEQYF
>TRBJ2-1|TRBV28
CASSLVRMEQFF